This TCR beta chain was sequenced during a study of cytomegalovirus exposure and HLA in healthy donors. Study in general: Early release data held tens of millions of unique TCRs from HLA-typed donors.

The study, taken as a whole, reports: Segments of the TCR beta V type were, in most cases, productive about 87% or about 30% of the time in an earlier analysis. Later on, an analysis found that several of the most significant clusters appeared to be linked to common viral pathogens, which included parvovirus B19.

Healthy bone marrow donors supplied every sample. Primers included in the PCR were 60 Vbeta and 13 Jbeta primers. Clones were read by immunoSEQ multiplex PCR, and TCRdb kept only the in-frame ones, dropping some. The data hold around 130,000 clones, with roughly three quarters observed a single time. The ends were cut back, 1 base at V and 7 bases at J, with 13 bases in the middle. Germline V gives CDR1 SEHNR, CDR2 FQNEAQ (reference sequence). CDR3 length equals 14 residues. Points on this clone: Its antigen remains unknown.

Sequenced material: PBMCs. This chain uses TRBV7-9 with TRBJ2-5; perhaps TRBD2 as D (5 bases). The source of this sequence is a man under 40 in good health and CMV-seronegative. The CDR3, as DNA: TGTGCCAGCAGCTTAGGTCAAGTTGAGGGGACCCAGTACTTC. This codes for CASSLGQVEGTQYF.